The 32 T cell receptor beta chains reported below all come from one sample, sequenced in a study of regulatory T cells in long-lasting Graves disease. Arm-PCR of CDR3 regions and iRepertoire HTBI primers were the basis on which TCR beta libraries were built. MiXCR, applied by TCRdb to the multiplex PCR reads, yields one record per CDR3 protein. The sample records about 470,000 distinct CDR3 sequences, roughly 20% being singletons. Time point in this sample: persistent/refractory GD, antithyroid drugs over 5 years with positive TRAb. Isolated PBMC RNA provided the starting material for the TCR library. This material consisted of peripheral blood mononuclear cells (PBMCs), taken when the disease was refractory, from a patient treated with antithyroid drugs. The receptors originated from a female donor with Graves disease.

There are many counts of this clonotype. This rearrangement joins TRBV12-3 or TRBV12-4 to TRBJ1-1; the D is unclear. The CDR3 totals 13 residues. Trimming took 4 bases from V and 11 from J, leaving 17 bases between them. The CDR3 here is CASSYREALRAFF. Written as DNA, the CDR3 is TGTGCCAGCAGTTATAGGGAGGCCCTTAGGGCTTTCTTT.

The chain combines TRBV7-2 with TRBJ1-6, with 10 bases identical to TRBD1. There are 14 residues in the CDR3. V lost 6 bases and J lost 10; bases outside the gene matches: 6. CDR1 and CDR2 from the germline V gene are SGHTA and FQGNSA. CDR3 amino acids: CASRLGTGESPLHF. The CDR3 DNA reads as TGTGCCAGCAGACTCGGGACAGGGGAATCACCCCTCCACTTT.

This clonotype was recorded at least ten times. A junction boundary mismatches the germline segment, possibly from a read error. The chain uses TRBV6-1 and TRBJ2-5; possibly TRBD2 for D (5 bases). The CDR3 spans 12 residues. Per germline, CDR1 MNHNS and CDR2 SASEGT. The CDR3 sequence: CASRDAGIWLCF. The CDR3, as DNA: TGTGCCAGCAGAGACGCCGGGATATGGTTATGCTTC.

This clonotype was seen many times. The genes are TRBV27 and TRBJ1-2; D perhaps matches TRBD1 (6 bases). Germline assignment: CDR1 MNHEY and CDR2 SMNVEV (reference sequence). The CDR3 runs 16 residues. V lost 0 bases and J lost 4, with 15 bases in between. The DNA for the CDR3 is TGTGCCAGCAGTTTATCGAGTATCGGGGGCAGCTATGGCTACACCTTC. Its protein product is CASSLSSIGGSYGYTF.

This clonotype occurred a few times. The chain combines TRBV3-1 with TRBJ2-4, with 8 positions matching TRBD2. The J segment lost 3 bases and the V segment lost 0 bases, leaving 7 bases of the junction unmatched. The CDR3 runs 17 residues. Germline V gene lookup returns CDR1 LGHDT and CDR2 YNNKEL (reference sequence). For the CDR3, the DNA is TGTGCCAGCAGCCAAGATGCGGGGGGTGTAGGCAAAAACATTCAGTACTTC. As protein: CASSQDAGGVGKNIQYF.

The chain is built from TRBV30 and TRBJ2-7; a weak D match, TRBD1 (5 bases). V gave up 1 base and J gave up 5 bases, with 9 bases separating them. The CDR3 is 12 residues long. The germline gives CDR1 GTSNPN, CDR2 SVGIG (reference sequence). CDR3 amino acids: CAWSGFRDEQYF. The CDR3, as DNA: TGTGCCTGGAGTGGATTCAGGGACGAGCAGTACTTC.

This rearrangement joins TRBV20-1 to TRBJ1-4; D remains unclear. Trimming shortened V by 3 bases and J by 0 bases, and 8 bases separated the two germline ends. Looked up from germline, CDR1 is DFQATT and CDR2 is SNEGSKA (reference sequence). This CDR3 comprises 14 residues. The CDR3 loop reads CSARSGTTNEKLFF. The CDR3 nucleotides are TGCAGTGCTAGGTCCGGGACAACTAATGAAAAACTGTTTTTT.

This clonotype was found a few times. The V and J genes are TRBV7-9 and TRBJ2-7; no reliable D call. The germline CDR1 and CDR2 sequences are SEHNR and FQNEAQ (reference sequence). Trimming pared 5 bases from V and 6 bases from J, leaving 11 bases between. This CDR3 spans 12 amino acids. The CDR3 DNA sequence: TGTGCCAGCAGCACATCGGTCAGCGAGCAGTACTTC. The encoded protein is CASSTSVSEQYF.

This sequence joins TRBV15 and TRBJ2-7; TRBD1 matches 10 bases. Germline V gives CDR1 LNHNV, CDR2 YYDKDF (reference sequence). V lost 1 base to trimming and J lost 4 bases; unmatched junction nucleotides: 1. The CDR3 loop spans 14 amino acids. CDR3 protein: CATSRGQGAYEQYF. Here the CDR3 DNA reads TGTGCCACCAGCAGAGGACAGGGGGCGTACGAGCAGTACTTC.

There are many counts of this clonotype. This chain uses TRBV6-1 with TRBJ2-7, with 7 bases fitting TRBD1. Germline V gene data show CDR1 as MNHNS and CDR2 as SASEGT. CDR3 length: 15 residues. V dropped 6 bases and J dropped 0; count of bases not matched to a gene: 8. CDR3 sequence: CASRRNRGSSYEQYF. The CDR3 DNA sequence: TGTGCCAGCAGGCGAAACAGGGGTTCCTCCTACGAGCAGTACTTC.

This chain connects TRBV9 to TRBJ1-1, with a weak D call TRBD1 (5 bases). Germline CDR1 reads SGDLS; CDR2 reads YYNGEE. This CDR3 spans 14 amino acids. Trimming took off 2 bases at V and 0 bases at J, with 8 bases between the two ends. The DNA for the CDR3 is TGTGCCAGCAGCGTGACAGACTTGAACACTGAAGCTTTCTTT. It yields the protein CASSVTDLNTEAFF.

With regard to this clonotype: A much larger clone lies a single base off, so this may be a read error. The chain joins TRBV6-1 to TRBJ1-6, with a possible D match to TRBD1 (6 bases). From germline, CDR1 is MNHNS and CDR2 SASEGT. CDR3 size: 15 residues. The CDR3 sequence: CASSEARGRWSPPHF. The CDR3 nucleotides read TGTGCCAGCAGTGAAGCCAGGGGACGCTGGTCACCCCCCCACTTT.

V gene TRBV30 combines with J gene TRBJ2-7; 7 nucleotides align to TRBD1. With 5 bases clipped from V and 1 base from J, the junction kept 2 bases outside the gene matches. The V gene's germline CDR1 is GTSNPN and CDR2 SVGIG (reference sequence). CDR3 length: 12 amino acids. CDR3 nucleotides: TGTGCCTGGGAGACAGGGTCCTACGAGCAGTACTTC. Protein: CAWETGSYEQYF.

This clonotype was counted a few times. This chain joins TRBV30 and TRBJ1-2; D ambiguous. This CDR3 has 13 residues. The V gene's germline CDR1 is GTSNPN and CDR2 SVGIG (reference sequence). V gave up 1 base and J gave up 1 base, with 7 bases separating them. CDR3 residues: CAWSETRNYGYTF. CDR3 in DNA: TGTGCCTGGAGTGAAACCCGTAACTATGGCTACACCTTC.

A few counts support this clonotype. The chain couples TRBV27 to TRBJ2-2; TRBD1 matches 9 bases. V was pared by 1 base and J by 4 bases, with 1 base of the junction left unmatched. From germline, CDR1 is MNHEY and CDR2 SMNVEV (reference sequence). This CDR3 contains 15 residues. The chain's CDR3 is CASSLLTGGTGELFF. The CDR3 DNA sequence: TGTGCCAGCAGTTTATTGACAGGGGGCACCGGGGAGCTGTTTTTT.

At least ten counts were recorded for this clonotype. The chain has TRBV7-9 and TRBJ1-4; D is undetermined. Looked up from germline, CDR1 is SEHNR and CDR2 is FQNEAQ (reference sequence). V was clipped by 0 bases and J by 6 bases, with 5 bases between them. The CDR3 is 13 residues long. In DNA, the CDR3 is TGTGCCAGCAGCTTAGCTTCAGATGAAAAACTGTTTTTT. It encodes CASSLASDEKLFF.

In this sample, this clonotype turned up a few times. This sequence joins TRBV27 and TRBJ1-2, with 8 positions matching TRBD1. The trim removed 2 bases at V and 8 bases at J, leaving 10 bases unmatched. The CDR3 contains 15 residues. Germline CDR1 is MNHEY and CDR2 is SMNVEV (reference sequence). The CDR3: CASSLSRQGAGGYTF. Here the CDR3 DNA reads TGTGCCAGCAGTTTAAGCCGCCAGGGGGCGGGGGGCTACACCTTC.

This clonotype was observed many times. The rearrangement links TRBV29-1 to TRBJ1-2; a weak D match, TRBD1 (6 bases). The length of the CDR3 is 16 residues. Per the germline V gene, CDR1 is SQVTM and CDR2 is ANQGSEA. The germline V and J ends were trimmed by 2 bases and 5 bases, with 21 bases remaining between them. The CDR3 here is CSVEIAGEKNPYGYTF. In DNA form, the CDR3 reads TGCAGCGTTGAAATTGCAGGGGAAAAGAACCCTTATGGCTACACCTTC.

V and J are TRBV15 and TRBJ1-5; 9 nucleotides agree with TRBD1. Per germline, CDR1 LNHNV and CDR2 YYDKDF (reference sequence). The junction had 5 bases not matched to a gene; V was cut back by 4 bases and J by 1 base. The CDR3 has 16 amino acids. The CDR3 here is CATSKNRGPSNQPQHF. The CDR3 DNA follows: TGTGCCACCAGCAAAAACAGGGGGCCAAGCAATCAGCCCCAGCATTTT.

This clonotype showed up just a few times. CDR3 amino acids: CASSNPGQSSYEQYF. In nucleotides, the CDR3 is TGCGCCAGCAGCAATCCGGGACAGTCATCCTACGAGCAGTACTTC. This chain uses TRBV5-1 with TRBJ2-7; 7 bases align to TRBD1. Germline trimming cut 4 bases from V and 1 base from J; bases unmatched to any gene: 8. Germline CDR1 is SGHRS and CDR2 is YFSETQ. The CDR3 runs to 15 residues.

The V gene is TRBV7-6, the J gene TRBJ2-7, with D possibly matching TRBD1 (5 bases). Germline-derived CDR1 and CDR2 are SGHVS and FNYEAQ. Trimming left V 1 base short and J 5 bases short, with 12 bases between. The CDR3 is made up of 14 amino acids. The CDR3 protein is CASSLEGAIDEQYF. CDR3 nucleotides: TGTGCCAGCAGCTTAGAAGGGGCAATCGACGAGCAGTACTTC.

This clonotype was picked up a small number of times. Possible read error: a much larger clone is one base away. The rearrangement uses TRBV12-3 or TRBV12-4 and TRBJ2-7; TRBD2 is a possible D gene (5 bases). This CDR3 has 13 amino acids. Trimming took 6 bases from V and 7 from J, leaving 16 bases between them. This CDR3 is CASRAGARGEQYF. The CDR3 DNA reads TGTGCCAGCAGGGCCGGAGCCCGAGGGGAGCAGTACTTC.

The V call is TRBV28, the J call TRBJ2-2; D possibly corresponds to TRBD1 (5 bases). V lost 3 bases to trimming and J lost 0 bases, with 11 bases between them. CDR1 is MDHEN and CDR2 is SYDVKM in the germline V gene. There are 16 residues in the CDR3. CDR3 region: CASSLVWTPNTGELFF. In DNA, the CDR3 is TGTGCCAGCAGTTTGGTCTGGACACCGAACACCGGGGAGCTGTTTTTT.

This clonotype was counted only a few times. This sequence joins TRBV30 and TRBJ1-1; the match to TRBD1 covers 7 bases. V gave up 3 bases and J gave up 5 bases; unmatched junction bases: 3. The CDR3 contains 12 residues. Per germline, CDR1 GTSNPN and CDR2 SVGIG (reference sequence). In DNA, the CDR3 is TGTGCCTGGAGCCCACAGGGGACTGAAGCTTTCTTT. Amino acid sequence: CAWSPQGTEAFF.

A few counts support this clonotype. The genes are TRBV5-1 and TRBJ2-4; TRBD2 matches at 12 bases. This CDR3 region has 16 residues. Germline V gives CDR1 SGHRS, CDR2 YFSETQ. Unmatched junction bases numbered 4, after V lost 0 bases and J lost 6 bases. The DNA for the CDR3 is TGCGCCAGCAGCTTGGAACTAGCGGGAGGTAGAAACATTCAGTACTTC. Amino acid sequence: CASSLELAGGRNIQYF.

This clonotype was observed at least ten times. The chain links TRBV28 to TRBJ2-5; 9 bases align to TRBD1. The CDR3 covers 16 residues. Germline V gene lookup returns CDR1 MDHEN and CDR2 SYDVKM. With 7 bases clipped from V and 4 bases from J, the junction kept 13 bases outside the gene matches. This CDR3 is CASTNLQGAGRETQYF. The CDR3 nucleotides read TGTGCCAGCACAAATCTACAGGGGGCTGGTCGAGAGACCCAGTACTTC.

The table lists this clonotype with many counts. V gene TRBV24-1 combines with J gene TRBJ2-5; unclear D gene. Trimming shortened V by 1 base and J by 5 bases, and 10 bases separated the two germline ends. Germline V lookup: CDR1 KGHDR, CDR2 SFDVKD. The CDR3 covers 14 residues. This CDR3 reads CATSDFFAQETQYF. The CDR3 coding sequence is TGTGCCACCAGTGATTTCTTTGCTCAGGAGACCCAGTACTTC.

This clonotype was seen many times. The rearrangement uses TRBV28 and TRBJ1-6, with D possibly TRBD1 on 6 matching bases. V was cut by 6 bases and J by 0 bases, with 12 bases left in between. The CDR3 runs to 16 residues. Germline lookup yields CDR1 MDHEN and CDR2 SYDVKM. Written as DNA, the CDR3 is TGTGCCAGCAGCCTAGGACAGAGCTCCTATAATTCACCCCTCCACTTT. It codes for CASSLGQSSYNSPLHF. Based on the CDR3 plus reference TRBV28 and TRBJ1-6, the full variable domain is DVKVTQSSRYLVKRTGEKVFLECVQDMDHENMFWYRQDPGLGLRLIYFSYDVKMKEKGDIPEGYSVSREKKERFSLILESASTNQTSMYLCASSLGQSSYNSPLHFGNGTRLTVT.

The J gene is TRBJ2-3, the V gene TRBV7-9; 11 positions match TRBD2. This CDR3 is 15 amino acids long. J gave up 6 bases and V 7 bases, and 9 bases lay outside the gene matches. CDR1 and CDR2 from the germline V gene are SEHNR and FQNEAQ (reference sequence). For the CDR3, the DNA is TGTGCCAGCACCCCAGCGATAGCGGGAGGGGATACGCAGTATTTT. This codes for CASTPAIAGGDTQYF.

The CDR3 here is CATYRRGGSGANVLTF. CDR3 in DNA: TGTGCCACCTACAGAAGGGGAGGTTCTGGGGCCAACGTCCTGACTTTC. The rearrangement uses TRBV6-2 or TRBV6-3 and TRBJ2-6; TRBD2 is a possible D gene (6 bases). Germline V lookup: CDR1 MNHEY, CDR2 SVGEGT. This CDR3 is built from 16 residues. V gave up 10 bases and J gave up 1 base, with 17 bases separating them.

As concerns this clonotype: The missing conserved phenylalanine or tryptophan at the end of this CDR3 makes a read error likely. The chain is built from TRBV6-4 and TRBJ1-5, with 10 bases matching TRBD1. The CDR3 consists of 16 residues. Germline V gives CDR1 MRHNA, CDR2 SNTAGT. DNA for the CDR3: TGCGCCAGTTGGACAGGGGGGGATGTTAGCAATCAGCCCCAGCATCTT. This gives the protein CASWTGGDVSNQPQHL.

The chain combines TRBV7-2 with TRBJ2-7; unclear D gene. CDR3 size: 14 residues. The germline V gene has CDR1 SGHTA and CDR2 FQGNSA. The ends were cut back, 5 bases at V and 2 bases at J, with 13 bases in the middle. This chain's CDR3 is CASSVFGRPYEQYF. The CDR3 DNA sequence: TGTGCCAGCAGCGTATTTGGACGGCCCTACGAGCAGTACTTC.